This TCR beta chain was sequenced in a study of T cells expressing NK-cell markers. The germline V gene has CDR1 LNHDA and CDR2 SQIVND (reference sequence). The CDR3 has 13 amino acids. Each CDR3 protein gets one entry in TCRdb, which reprocessed the 5' RACE reads and gives no DNA. The sample has about 180,000 distinct CDR3 sequences, and its top ten clones hold 20% to 25%. This chain uses TRBV19 with TRBJ2-1. Sequencing input: blood T cells: a sorted CD56 or NKG2C T cell subset, CD4+ or CD8+ T cells, or bulk PBMC T cells (not recorded which). This clonotype was sampled from a man aged 18 to 69 in good health. CDR3 amino acids: CASSMVHPNEQFF.